This T cell receptor (beta chain) was retrieved from a study of cytomegalovirus exposure and HLA in healthy donors. This clone has a handful of counts. The primer mix had 60 Vbeta and 13 Jbeta primers. TCRdb's copy holds only in-frame clones and misses some; the assay was immunoSEQ multiplex PCR. Here the sample spans about 120,000 clones, about 76% being singletons. Germline V CDR1 and CDR2: SNHLY, FYNNEI. Trimming took off 6 bases at V and 0 bases at J, with 11 bases between the two ends. This CDR3 has 14 residues. Sequenced input: PBMCs. This sequence was found in a woman aged 40 to 50 in good health and CMV-seronegative. V and J are TRBV2 and TRBJ1-1; D gene uncertain. CDR3 loop: CASRPGGVNTEAFF. As DNA, the CDR3 is TGTGCCAGCAGACCCGGCGGGGTGAACACTGAAGCTTTCTTT.